This entry lists 26 T cell receptor beta chains sequenced from one sample in a study of blood T cell repertoires in COVID-19. The repertoire was sequenced with immunoSEQ multiplex PCR; TCRdb's copy has only in-frame clones and lacks some. The table shows tens of thousands of clones, with approximately 91% occurring only once. Sequencing used peripheral blood. The receptors derive from a man in his sixties with active COVID-19.

This clone was recorded a few times. The genes are TRBV28 and TRBJ2-5; D remains ambiguous. Deletions cut 7 bases from V and 5 bases from J, with 14 bases between. This CDR3 has 13 amino acids. Germline CDR1 MDHEN, CDR2 SYDVKM. The CDR3 DNA reads TGTGCCAGCATTCAGACTGGTAGGGAGACCCAGTACTTC. It encodes CASIQTGRETQYF.

This chain joins TRBV2 and TRBJ1-1; D perhaps matches TRBD1 (5 bases). The CDR3 is made up of 14 amino acids. Trimming left V 6 bases short and J 5 bases short, with 16 bases between. In germline, CDR1 is SNHLY, CDR2 FYNNEI. CDR3 amino acids: CASRLRGEGTEAFF. In DNA form, the CDR3 reads TGTGCCAGCAGGCTTCGGGGGGAAGGTACTGAAGCTTTCTTT.

This clone was recorded once. The chain uses TRBV5-1 and TRBJ1-6; weak D call: TRBD1 (5 bases). The CDR3 contains 15 residues. Germline V lookup: CDR1 SGHRS, CDR2 YFSETQ. V was clipped by 3 bases and J by 3 bases, with 10 bases between them. CDR3 sequence: CASSSGRDYNSPLHF. CDR3 DNA sequence: TGCGCCAGCAGCTCCGGCAGGGACTATAATTCACCCCTCCACTTT. Filled out from reference TRBV5-1 and TRBJ1-6, the complete variable domain reads KAGVTQTPRYLIKTRGQQVTLSCSPISGHRSVSWYQQTPGQGLQFLFEYFSETQRNKGNFPGRFSGRQFSNSRSEMNVSTLELGDSALYLCASSSGRDYNSPLHFGNGTRLTVT.

V is TRBV7-3 and J is TRBJ2-5; a weak D match, TRBD1 (6 bases). V was trimmed by 5 bases and J by 2 bases, leaving 12 bases between them. CDR1 and CDR2 (germline): SGHTA, FQGTGA. The CDR3 runs 14 residues. CDR3 sequence reads: CASSETGLQETQYF. For the CDR3, the DNA is TGTGCCAGCAGCGAGACAGGCTTACAAGAGACCCAGTACTTC.

The chain has TRBV19 and TRBJ1-2, with 9 bases aligning to TRBD1. From germline, CDR1 is LNHDA and CDR2 SQIVND (reference sequence). V lost 5 bases and J lost 7; bases outside the gene matches: 11. The CDR3 is 15 residues long. CDR3 DNA: TGTGCCAGTAGTGCTGACAGGGGGGCTTATAGTGGCTACACCTTC. As protein: CASSADRGAYSGYTF.

The V and J genes are TRBV4-1 and TRBJ2-3; TRBD2 aligns across 8 bases. Germline CDR1 and CDR2: MGHRA and YSYEKL. CDR3 length: 22 residues. J was trimmed by 2 bases and V by 0 bases; bases with no gene match: 22. In nucleotides, the CDR3 is TGCGCCAGCAGCCAAGATGGCCCCATGGTCCTGGGGCGGGGGGACTCCACAGATACGCAGTATTTT. As protein: CASSQDGPMVLGRGDSTDTQYF.

There are a few counts of this clone. This chain joins TRBV28 and TRBJ2-7, with 11 bases that match TRBD2. Germline V lookup: CDR1 MDHEN, CDR2 SYDVKM. The V segment lost 6 bases and the J segment 0 bases; nucleotides outside the gene matches: 10. CDR3 length: 17 amino acids. CDR3 in DNA: TGTGCCAGCAGCTTCCTGATACTAGCGGGAGACTCCTACGAGCAGTACTTC. Its protein product is CASSFLILAGDSYEQYF.

This clone was observed once. CDR3 bases: TGTGCCAGAAGAATGAAATGGGGGCCCCCAAATTTCAACACTGAAGCTTTCTTT. It encodes CARRMKWGPPNFNTEAFF. The chain couples TRBV5-3 to TRBJ1-1, with TRBD1 as a possible D gene (6 bases). TRBV5-3 is placed among ORFs of uncertain function. The CDR3 has 18 residues. The ends were cut back, 5 bases at V and 2 bases at J, with 25 bases in the middle.

The V gene is TRBV28, the J gene TRBJ2-7; a possible D gene is TRBD2 (5 bases). Germline values: CDR1 MDHEN, CDR2 SYDVKM. With 3 bases removed from V and 2 bases from J, the gap between germline ends came to 8 bases. CDR3 length equals 13 residues. The CDR3 is CASSFEGTYEQYF. The CDR3 DNA follows: TGTGCCAGCAGTTTCGAGGGAACCTACGAGCAGTACTTC. Combining the CDR3 with reference TRBV28 and TRBJ2-7 gives the whole variable domain DVKVTQSSRYLVKRTGEKVFLECVQDMDHENMFWYRQDPGLGLRLIYFSYDVKMKEKGDIPEGYSVSREKKERFSLILESASTNQTSMYLCASSFEGTYEQYFGPGTRLTVT.

This clone has more than one count but fewer than ten. The chain joins TRBV19 to TRBJ1-5; 8 bases map to TRBD1. The CDR3 is 18 residues long. CDR1 and CDR2 from the germline V gene are LNHDA and SQIVND (reference sequence). Germline trimming cut 4 bases from V and 0 bases from J; bases unmatched to any gene: 11. This chain's CDR3 is CASSTTDRGLDSNQPQHF. In DNA, the CDR3 is TGTGCCAGTAGTACGACAGACAGGGGCCTAGATAGCAATCAGCCCCAGCATTTT.

This clone was seen a handful of times. The chain joins TRBV10-2 to TRBJ2-3, with unresolved D. The CDR3 is made up of 17 amino acids. Trimming stripped 0 bases from V and 3 bases from J, with 16 bases between. The germline CDR1 and CDR2 sequences are WSHSY and SAAADI. CDR3 protein: CASSESAVAHSTDTQYF. CDR3 nucleotide sequence: TGCGCCAGCAGTGAGTCGGCGGTAGCCCACTCAACAGATACGCAGTATTTT.

The rearrangement links TRBV4-1 to TRBJ2-2; a weak D match, TRBD2 (6 bases). V gave up 2 bases and J gave up 5 bases, with 21 bases separating them. The CDR3 covers 18 residues. Germline CDR1 reads MGHRA; CDR2 reads YSYEKL. The CDR3 nucleotides read TGCGCCAGCAGCCAACCCAAAGCTCGGGGAGGATCAACCGGGGAGCTGTTTTTT. As protein: CASSQPKARGGSTGELFF.

This sequence joins TRBV15 and TRBJ1-5, with D hard to call. Trimming shortened V by 5 bases and J by 10 bases, and 21 bases separated the two germline ends. CDR3 length equals 15 residues. Looked up from germline, CDR1 is LNHNV and CDR2 is YYDKDF (reference sequence). CDR3 protein: CATSDIRGSEGPQHF. In DNA, the CDR3 is TGTGCCACCAGCGACATACGTGGCAGTGAGGGTCCCCAGCATTTT.

The chain links TRBV19 to TRBJ2-1, with 8 bases matching TRBD2. There are 16 residues in the CDR3. Germline V CDR1 and CDR2: LNHDA, SQIVND (reference sequence). Trimming at V came to 7 bases and at J to 5 bases, leaving 13 bases not matched to a gene. This CDR3 reads CASTAASTSGNNEQFF. The CDR3 DNA follows: TGTGCCAGTACCGCGGCTTCCACTAGCGGAAACAATGAGCAGTTCTTC. Looking up the rest from reference TRBV19 and TRBJ2-1 gives the full variable domain: DGGITQSPKYLFRKEGQNVTLSCEQNLNHDAMYWYRQDPGQGLRLIYYSQIVNDFQKGDIAEGYSVSREKKESFPLTVTSAQKNPTAFYLCASTAASTSGNNEQFFGPGTRLTVL.

The CDR3: CASSSFGSTSYNEQFF. The CDR3, as DNA: TGTGCCAGTAGTTCATTCGGGTCGACTTCCTACAATGAGCAGTTCTTC. V is TRBV19 and J is TRBJ2-1; no clear D gene. V shed 5 bases and J shed 1 base, with 15 bases lying between them. In germline, CDR1 is LNHDA, CDR2 SQIVND (reference sequence). The length of the CDR3 is 16 residues.

The chain recombines TRBV28 with TRBJ1-2, with TRBD1 identical over 7 bases. The CDR3 runs to 15 residues. After removal of 5 bases from V and 0 bases from J, the junction contained 6 bases not matched to a gene. Germline V gene lookup returns CDR1 MDHEN and CDR2 SYDVKM. CDR3: CASSPRDRANYGYTF. The CDR3 nucleotides are TGTGCCAGCAGTCCCCGGGACAGAGCTAACTATGGCTACACCTTC.

This chain uses TRBV27 with TRBJ2-7, with D possibly being TRBD2 (7 bases). CDR1 is MNHEY and CDR2 is SMNVEV in the germline V gene (reference sequence). The V end was cut by 3 bases, the J end by 7 bases, with 13 bases between. The CDR3 runs to 13 residues. Here the CDR3 DNA reads TGTGCCAGCAGTTTGGGGAGGGGGTATGAGCAGTACTTC. It codes for CASSLGRGYEQYF.

This chain connects TRBV18 to TRBJ1-2; 7 positions agree with TRBD1. V shed 3 bases, J shed 8 bases, and the junction held 6 bases outside the gene matches. Germline loops: CDR1 KGHSH, CDR2 LQKENI. The CDR3 extends over 13 amino acids. The chain's CDR3 is CASSPTGRGGYTF. CDR3 DNA sequence: TGTGCCAGCTCACCGACAGGGCGAGGCGGCTACACCTTC.

V gene TRBV28 combines with J gene TRBJ2-7; the match to TRBD2 covers 8 bases. Germline V gives CDR1 MDHEN, CDR2 SYDVKM. Trimming at V came to 5 bases and at J to 1 base, leaving 4 bases not matched to a gene. The CDR3 consists of 14 residues. CDR3 residues: CASSTGGVSYEQYF. The CDR3 DNA reads as TGTGCCAGCAGTACGGGGGGGGTATCCTACGAGCAGTACTTC.

The chain combines TRBV9 with TRBJ2-7; 10 nucleotides align to TRBD1. J gave up 0 bases and V 4 bases, and 10 bases lay outside the gene matches. This CDR3 contains 17 residues. Germline V gene lookup returns CDR1 SGDLS and CDR2 YYNGEE. The CDR3 reads CASSKDGRTGGSYEQYF. The CDR3, as DNA: TGTGCCAGCAGCAAAGACGGGAGGACAGGGGGCTCCTACGAGCAGTACTTC.

The chain combines TRBV6-5 with TRBJ1-6; perhaps TRBD1 as D (6 bases). The CDR3 is 15 amino acids. In germline, CDR1 is MNHEY, CDR2 SVGAGI. Trimming took 7 bases from V and 9 from J, leaving 19 bases between them. CDR3 region: CASTDGGGGGSPLHF. The CDR3 DNA reads TGTGCCAGCACCGACGGGGGGGGCGGAGGTTCACCCCTCCACTTT.

The genes are TRBV10-3 and TRBJ2-5; 7 bases line up with TRBD1. After removal of 5 bases from V and 2 bases from J, the junction contained 2 bases not matched to a gene. The length of the CDR3 is 13 residues. Per the germline V gene, CDR1 is ENHRY and CDR2 is SYGVKD. CDR3 region: CAISTGDQETQYF. The CDR3 DNA reads TGTGCCATCAGTACAGGGGATCAAGAGACCCAGTACTTC.

The rearrangement links TRBV11-2 to TRBJ1-5; D may be TRBD1 (6 bases). The CDR3 runs 14 residues. Germline V gene sequence: CDR1 SGHAT, CDR2 FQNNGV. The V end lost 1 base, the J end lost 6 bases, and 10 bases lay between the germline ends. The CDR3 DNA is TGTGCCAGCAGCTTAGGGGGGGGGCTTCAGCCCCAGCATTTT. Protein product: CASSLGGGLQPQHF.

The chain recombines TRBV6-5 with TRBJ2-3; D not resolved. Looked up from germline, CDR1 is MNHEY and CDR2 is SVGAGI. Trimming pared 2 bases from V and 2 bases from J, leaving 11 bases between. CDR3 length: 15 amino acids. DNA for the CDR3: TGTGCCAGCAGTTACAGTAGTCTCCACACAGATACGCAGTATTTT. As protein: CASSYSSLHTDTQYF.

The DNA for the CDR3 is TGTGCCAGCAGTTTTGGAGGGTATGGCTACACCTTC. This translates into CASSFGGYGYTF. V and J are TRBV28 and TRBJ1-2, with D unresolved. The length of the CDR3 is 12 residues. Looked up from germline, CDR1 is MDHEN and CDR2 is SYDVKM. V shed 3 bases and J shed 5 bases, with 7 bases lying between them.

The chain recombines TRBV12-3 or TRBV12-4 with TRBJ2-3; D unclear. The CDR3 totals 13 residues. V shed 4 bases and J shed 2 bases, with 7 bases lying between them. The CDR3 coding sequence is TGTGCCAGCAGTTGGGCTATCACAGATACGCAGTATTTT. Amino acids: CASSWAITDTQYF.